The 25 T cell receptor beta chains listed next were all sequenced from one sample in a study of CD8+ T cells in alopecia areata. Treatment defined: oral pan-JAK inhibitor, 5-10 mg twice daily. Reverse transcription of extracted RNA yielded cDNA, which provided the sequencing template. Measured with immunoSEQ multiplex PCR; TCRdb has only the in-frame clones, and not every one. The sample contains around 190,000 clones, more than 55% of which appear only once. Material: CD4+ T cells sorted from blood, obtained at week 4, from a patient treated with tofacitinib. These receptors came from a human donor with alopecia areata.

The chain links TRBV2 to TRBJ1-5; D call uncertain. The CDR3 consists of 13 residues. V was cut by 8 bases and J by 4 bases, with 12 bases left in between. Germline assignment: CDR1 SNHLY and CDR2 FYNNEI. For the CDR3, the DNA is TGTGCCAGCGGCCAGGACGGGAATCAGCCCCAGCATTTT. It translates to CASGQDGNQPQHF.

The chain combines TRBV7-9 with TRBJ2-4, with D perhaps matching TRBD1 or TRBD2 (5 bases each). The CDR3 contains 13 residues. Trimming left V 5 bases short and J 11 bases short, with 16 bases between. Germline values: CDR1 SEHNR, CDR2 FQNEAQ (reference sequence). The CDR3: CASSGPGLRFQYF. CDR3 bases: TGTGCCAGCAGCGGGCCGGGGCTACGGTTTCAGTACTTC.

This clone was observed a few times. The CDR3 nucleotides read TGTGCCAGCAGCCCGGACAGGGTGAACACCGGGGAGCTGTTTTTT. As protein: CASSPDRVNTGELFF. The V call is TRBV7-2, the J call TRBJ2-2; 8 nucleotides line up with TRBD1. V gave up 5 bases and J gave up 1 base; unmatched junction bases: 3. CDR1 is SGHTA and CDR2 is FQGNSA in the germline V gene. CDR3 length: 15 residues.

The CDR3 DNA follows: TGTGCCACCAGCACTAGGGGGACAGGCGAAAGCACAGATACGCAGTATTTT. This sequence encodes CATSTRGTGESTDTQYF. V is TRBV15 and J is TRBJ2-3; 8 nucleotides line up with TRBD1. From germline, CDR1 is LNHNV and CDR2 YYDKDF (reference sequence). V lost 4 bases to trimming and J lost 0 bases; unmatched junction nucleotides: 9. There are 17 residues in the CDR3. The variable domain in full, completed from reference TRBV15 and TRBJ2-3, reads DAMVIQNPRYQVTQFGKPVTLSCSQTLNHNVMYWYQQKSSQAPKLLFHYYDKDFNNEADTPDNFQSRRPNTSFCFLDIRSPGLGDTAMYLCATSTRGTGESTDTQYFGPGTRLTVL.

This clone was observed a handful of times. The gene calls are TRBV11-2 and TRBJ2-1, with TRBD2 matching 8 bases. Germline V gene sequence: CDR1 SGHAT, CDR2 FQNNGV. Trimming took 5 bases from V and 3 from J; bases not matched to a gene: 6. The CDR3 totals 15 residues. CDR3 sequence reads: CASSLTSDLYNEQFF. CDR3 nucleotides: TGTGCCAGCAGCCTGACTAGCGACCTCTACAATGAGCAGTTCTTC.

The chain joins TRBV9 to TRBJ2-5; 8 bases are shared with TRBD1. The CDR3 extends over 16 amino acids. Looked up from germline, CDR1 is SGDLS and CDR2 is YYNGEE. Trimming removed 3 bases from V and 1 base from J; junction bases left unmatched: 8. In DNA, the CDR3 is TGTGCCAGCAGCGAGAGGGGGACAGGCCGCCAAGAGACCCAGTACTTC. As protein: CASSERGTGRQETQYF.

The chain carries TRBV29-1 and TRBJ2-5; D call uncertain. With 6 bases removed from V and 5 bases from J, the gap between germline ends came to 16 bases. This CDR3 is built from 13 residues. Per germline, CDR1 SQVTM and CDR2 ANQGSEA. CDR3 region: CSVHEPGRETQYF. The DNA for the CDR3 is TGCAGCGTCCACGAGCCCGGGCGGGAGACCCAGTACTTC.

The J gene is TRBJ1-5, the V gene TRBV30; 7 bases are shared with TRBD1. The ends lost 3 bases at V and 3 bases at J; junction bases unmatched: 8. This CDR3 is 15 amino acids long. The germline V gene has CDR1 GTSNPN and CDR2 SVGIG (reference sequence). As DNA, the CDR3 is TGTGCCTGGAGAGCGGGGACAGCCAACAATCAGCCCCAGCATTTT. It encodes CAWRAGTANNQPQHF.

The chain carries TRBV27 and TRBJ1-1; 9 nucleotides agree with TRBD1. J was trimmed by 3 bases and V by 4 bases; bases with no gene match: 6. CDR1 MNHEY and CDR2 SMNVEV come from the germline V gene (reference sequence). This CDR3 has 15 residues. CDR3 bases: TGTGCCAGCAGTTCCTACCGGGACAGGGACACTGAAGCTTTCTTT. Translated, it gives CASSSYRDRDTEAFF.

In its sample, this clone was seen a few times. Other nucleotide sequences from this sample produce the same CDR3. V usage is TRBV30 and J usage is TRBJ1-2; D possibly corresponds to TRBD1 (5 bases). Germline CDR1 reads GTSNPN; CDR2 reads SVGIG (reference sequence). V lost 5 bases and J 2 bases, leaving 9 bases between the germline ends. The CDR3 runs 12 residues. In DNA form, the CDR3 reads TGTGCCTGGTCGAAGGGGAACTATGGCTACACCTTC. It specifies CAWSKGNYGYTF.

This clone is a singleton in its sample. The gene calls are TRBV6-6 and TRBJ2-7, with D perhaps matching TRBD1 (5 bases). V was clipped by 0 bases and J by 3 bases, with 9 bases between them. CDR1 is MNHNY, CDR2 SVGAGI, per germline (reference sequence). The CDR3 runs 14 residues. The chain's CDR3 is CASSYSDNRYEQYF. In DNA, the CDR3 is TGTGCCAGCAGTTACTCGGACAACCGCTACGAGCAGTACTTC.

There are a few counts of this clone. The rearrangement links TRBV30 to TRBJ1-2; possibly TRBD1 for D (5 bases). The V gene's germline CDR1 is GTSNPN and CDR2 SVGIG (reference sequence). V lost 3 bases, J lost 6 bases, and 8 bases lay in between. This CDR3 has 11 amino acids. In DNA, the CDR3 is TGTGCCTGGAGACAGGAGGATGGCTACACCTTC. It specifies CAWRQEDGYTF.

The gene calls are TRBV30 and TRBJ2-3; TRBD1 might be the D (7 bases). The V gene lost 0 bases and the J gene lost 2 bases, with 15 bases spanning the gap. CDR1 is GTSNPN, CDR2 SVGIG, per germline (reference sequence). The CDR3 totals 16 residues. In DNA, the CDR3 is TGTGCCTGGAGTGTACTGCGGGACAGATACACAGATACGCAGTATTTT. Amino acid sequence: CAWSVLRDRYTDTQYF. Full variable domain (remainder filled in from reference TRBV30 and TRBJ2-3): SQTIHQWPATLVQPVGSPLSLECTVEGTSNPNLYWYRQAAGRGLQLLFYSVGIGQISSEVPQNLSASRPQDRQFILSSKKLLLSDSGFYLCAWSVLRDRYTDTQYFGPGTRLTVL.

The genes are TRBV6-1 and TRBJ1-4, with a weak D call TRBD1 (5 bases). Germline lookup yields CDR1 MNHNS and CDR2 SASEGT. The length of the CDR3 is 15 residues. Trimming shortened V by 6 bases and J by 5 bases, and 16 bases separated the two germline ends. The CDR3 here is CASSQMWGQNEKLFF. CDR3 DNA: TGTGCCAGCAGCCAGATGTGGGGCCAGAATGAAAAACTGTTTTTT.

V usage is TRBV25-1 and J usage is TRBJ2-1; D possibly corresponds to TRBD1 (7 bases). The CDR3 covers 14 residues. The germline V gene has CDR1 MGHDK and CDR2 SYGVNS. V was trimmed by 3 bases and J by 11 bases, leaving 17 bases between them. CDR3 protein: CASSEDRLRGKQFF. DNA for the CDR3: TGTGCCAGCAGTGAGGACAGGCTTCGGGGGAAGCAGTTCTTC. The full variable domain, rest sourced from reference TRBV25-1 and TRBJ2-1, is EADIYQTPRYLVIGTGKKITLECSQTMGHDKMYWYQQDPGMELHLIHYSYGVNSTEKGDLSSESTVSRIRTEHFPLTLESARPSHTSQYLCASSEDRLRGKQFFGPGTRLTVL.

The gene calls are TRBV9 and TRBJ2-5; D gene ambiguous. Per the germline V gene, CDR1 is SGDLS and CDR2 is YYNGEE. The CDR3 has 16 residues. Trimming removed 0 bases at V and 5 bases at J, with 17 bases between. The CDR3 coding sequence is TGTGCCAGCAGCGTAGGCACCTCGGACCCTGGGGAGACCCAGTACTTC. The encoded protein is CASSVGTSDPGETQYF.

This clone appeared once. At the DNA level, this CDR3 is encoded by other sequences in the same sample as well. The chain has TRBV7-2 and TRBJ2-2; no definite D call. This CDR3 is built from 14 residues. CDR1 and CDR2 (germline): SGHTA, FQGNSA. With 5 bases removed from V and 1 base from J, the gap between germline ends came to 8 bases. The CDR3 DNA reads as TGTGCCAGCAGCCTCCATCGGAACACCGGGGAGCTGTTTTTT. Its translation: CASSLHRNTGELFF. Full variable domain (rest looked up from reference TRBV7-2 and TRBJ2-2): GAGVSQSPSNKVTEKGKDVELRCDPISGHTALYWYRQSLGQGLEFLIYFQGNSAPDKSGLPSDRFSAERTGGSVSTLTIQRTQQEDSAVYLCASSLHRNTGELFFGEGSRLTVL.

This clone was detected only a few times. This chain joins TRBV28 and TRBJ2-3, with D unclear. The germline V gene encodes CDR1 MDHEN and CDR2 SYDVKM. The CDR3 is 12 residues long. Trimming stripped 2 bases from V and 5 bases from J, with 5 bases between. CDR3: CASSLAGDTQYF. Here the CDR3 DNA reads TGTGCCAGCAGTTTAGCAGGAGATACGCAGTATTTT. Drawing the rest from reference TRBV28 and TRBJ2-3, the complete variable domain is DVKVTQSSRYLVKRTGEKVFLECVQDMDHENMFWYRQDPGLGLRLIYFSYDVKMKEKGDIPEGYSVSREKKERFSLILESASTNQTSMYLCASSLAGDTQYFGPGTRLTVL.

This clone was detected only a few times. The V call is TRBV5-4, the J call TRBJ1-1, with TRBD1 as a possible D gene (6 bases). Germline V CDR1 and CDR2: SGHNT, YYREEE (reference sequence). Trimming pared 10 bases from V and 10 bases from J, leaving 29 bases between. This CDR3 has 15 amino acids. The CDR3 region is CASAREEVQGKRAFF. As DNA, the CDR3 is TGTGCCTCGGCCCGGGAGGAGGTCCAGGGGAAAAGAGCTTTCTTT.

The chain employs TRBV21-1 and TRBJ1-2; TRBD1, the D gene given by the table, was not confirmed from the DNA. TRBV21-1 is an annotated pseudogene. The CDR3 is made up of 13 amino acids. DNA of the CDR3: TGTGCCAGCAGCAAAGGGACAAGCTATGGCTACACCTTC. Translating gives CASSKGTSYGYTF.

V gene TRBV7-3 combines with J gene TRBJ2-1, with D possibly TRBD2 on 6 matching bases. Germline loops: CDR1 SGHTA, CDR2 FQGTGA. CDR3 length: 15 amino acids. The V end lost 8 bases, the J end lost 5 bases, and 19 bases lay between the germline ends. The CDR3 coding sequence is TGTGCCAGCTCCCTTCGGACGGGAGCTCACAATGAGCAGTTCTTC. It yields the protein CASSLRTGAHNEQFF.

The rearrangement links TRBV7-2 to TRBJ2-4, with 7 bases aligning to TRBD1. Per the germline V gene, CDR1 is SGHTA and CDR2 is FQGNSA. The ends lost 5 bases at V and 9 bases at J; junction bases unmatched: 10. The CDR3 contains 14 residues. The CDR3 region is CASSHDRVGSIQYF. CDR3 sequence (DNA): TGTGCCAGCAGCCACGACAGGGTAGGAAGCATTCAGTACTTC.

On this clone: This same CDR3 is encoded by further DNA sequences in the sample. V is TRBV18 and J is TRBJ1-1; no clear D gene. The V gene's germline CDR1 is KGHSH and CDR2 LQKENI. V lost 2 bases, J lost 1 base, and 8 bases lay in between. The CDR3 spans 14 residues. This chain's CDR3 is CASSPGPGNTEAFF. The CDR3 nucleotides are TGTGCCAGCTCACCAGGCCCGGGGAACACTGAAGCTTTCTTT.

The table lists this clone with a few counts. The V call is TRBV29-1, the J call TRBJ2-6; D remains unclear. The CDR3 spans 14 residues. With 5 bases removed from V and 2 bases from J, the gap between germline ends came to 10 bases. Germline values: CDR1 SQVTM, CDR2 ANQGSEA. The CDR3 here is CSVLTATGANVLTF. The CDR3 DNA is TGCAGCGTTTTAACAGCCACTGGGGCCAACGTCCTGACTTTC.

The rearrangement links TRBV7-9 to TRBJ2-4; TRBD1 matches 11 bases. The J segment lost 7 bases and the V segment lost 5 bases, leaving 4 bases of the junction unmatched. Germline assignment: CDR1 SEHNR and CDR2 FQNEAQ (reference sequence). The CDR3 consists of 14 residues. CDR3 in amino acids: CASSVGQGANIQYF. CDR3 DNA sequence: TGTGCCAGCAGCGTAGGACAGGGGGCTAACATTCAGTACTTC.